Included here is one T cell receptor beta chain sequence, with context. Germline lookup yields CDR1 ENHRY and CDR2 SYGVKD. The CDR3 sequence is 17 residues long. Trimming pared 0 bases from V and 4 bases from J, leaving 15 bases between. This sample is part of a study of technical replicates of blood from a few donors. Sequenced by immunoSEQ multiplex PCR; TCRdb stores in-frame clones only, minus some. Altogether 68,000 or so clones are present, about 89% being singletons, with the ten largest covering roughly 4.7%. What was sequenced was PBMCs. The chain joins TRBV10-3 to TRBJ2-2; D gene ambiguous. The receptor was isolated from a human donor in good health. Some clones in this sample may be carry-over from other donors' samples. The CDR3 DNA is TGTGCCATCAGTGAGTCGATGGGTAGGAGCTCCACCGGGGAGCTGTTTTTT. Protein product: CAISESMGRSSTGELFF.